The 25 T cell receptor beta chains presented below share a single source sample, sequenced in a study of shared clonotypes between healthy human individuals. Data came from immunoSEQ multiplex PCR; TCRdb stores just in-frame clones and leaves some out. The sample shows about 2.3 million clones, roughly 93% of them seen only once. Specimen: naive CD4+ T cells from PBMCs. Stated subset: CD45RA+ positively selected. The receptors shown here come from a man aged 18 to 35 in good health. Some clones in this sample may be carry-over from other donors' samples.

The J gene is TRBJ2-3, the V gene TRBV15, with D perhaps TRBD1 or TRBD2 (5 bases each). The V end was cut by 0 bases, the J end by 2 bases, with 6 bases between. Germline CDR1 is LNHNV and CDR2 is YYDKDF (reference sequence). The CDR3 is made up of 14 amino acids. CDR3 sequence: CATSREGTTDTQYF. In DNA, the CDR3 is TGTGCCACCAGCAGAGAAGGGACCACAGATACGCAGTATTTT. Using reference TRBV15 and TRBJ2-3 for the parts outside the CDR3, the full variable domain is DAMVIQNPRYQVTQFGKPVTLSCSQTLNHNVMYWYQQKSSQAPKLLFHYYDKDFNNEADTPDNFQSRRPNTSFCFLDIRSPGLGDTAMYLCATSREGTTDTQYFGPGTRLTVL.

This chain links TRBV27 with TRBJ2-5; D tentatively reads TRBD1 or TRBD2 (5 bases each). The CDR3 contains 15 residues. CDR1 is MNHEY and CDR2 is SMNVEV in the germline V gene (reference sequence). Deletions cut 6 bases from V and 3 bases from J, with 17 bases between. CDR3 region: CASRKPGAREETQYF. For the CDR3, the DNA is TGTGCCAGCAGAAAACCCGGGGCGAGAGAAGAGACCCAGTACTTC.

J is TRBJ1-2 and V is TRBV28; D is unclear. The CDR3 extends over 15 amino acids. Germline V gives CDR1 MDHEN, CDR2 SYDVKM. The V end lost 6 bases, the J end lost 4 bases, and 18 bases lay between the germline ends. The CDR3: CASSHPIRKIYGYTF. The CDR3 nucleotides are TGTGCCAGCAGCCACCCTATCAGAAAAATCTATGGCTACACCTTC.

The J gene is TRBJ1-1, the V gene TRBV7-3; possibly TRBD1 for D (5 bases). Germline V CDR1 and CDR2: SGHTA, FQGTGA. This CDR3 is 13 amino acids long. V was clipped by 4 bases and J by 5 bases, with 11 bases between them. Here the CDR3 DNA reads TGTGCCAGCAGCTCATCGAAGGGGACTGAAGCTTTCTTT. Encoded protein: CASSSSKGTEAFF. Looking up the rest from reference TRBV7-3 and TRBJ1-1 gives the full variable domain: GAGVSQTPSNKVTEKGKYVELRCDPISGHTALYWYRQSLGQGPEFLIYFQGTGAADDSGLPNDRFFAVRPEGSVSTLKIQRTERGDSAVYLCASSSSKGTEAFFGQGTRLTVV.

This clone was seen only a few times. The CDR3: CASRDATPGFNQPQHF. In DNA, the CDR3 is TGTGCCAGCAGGGATGCCACCCCCGGGTTCAATCAGCCCCAGCATTTT. The genes are TRBV2 and TRBJ1-5; D is unclear. The length of the CDR3 is 16 residues. The V gene's germline CDR1 is SNHLY and CDR2 FYNNEI. V was cut by 6 bases and J by 3 bases, with 18 bases left in between.

This clone was observed a single time. The V gene is TRBV2, the J gene TRBJ2-1, with a weak D call TRBD1 (5 bases). This CDR3 contains 13 residues. Per germline, CDR1 SNHLY and CDR2 FYNNEI. V was pared by 6 bases and J by 13 bases, with 19 bases between. CDR3: CASSQISPDTQFF. CDR3 nucleotide sequence: TGTGCCAGCAGCCAGATAAGCCCGGACACCCAGTTCTTC.

CDR3 in amino acids: CASSVVDSLPNTIYF. The CDR3 DNA sequence: TGTGCCAGCAGCGTAGTGGACAGTTTACCGAACACCATATATTTT. The J gene is TRBJ1-3, the V gene TRBV9, with D possibly TRBD1 on 6 matching bases. The V gene's germline CDR1 is SGDLS and CDR2 YYNGEE. V dropped 0 bases and J dropped 7 bases, with 14 bases sitting between them. CDR3 length: 15 amino acids.

Concerning this clone itself: At the DNA level, this CDR3 is encoded by other sequences in the same sample as well. The V call is TRBV5-1, the J call TRBJ1-1, with unresolved D. V was trimmed by 0 bases and J by 0 bases, leaving 6 bases between them. The CDR3 length is 14 residues. CDR1 and CDR2 from the germline V gene are SGHRS and YFSETQ. For the CDR3, the DNA is TGCGCCAGCAGCTTGGGAGGGTTGAACACTGAAGCTTTCTTT. Amino acids: CASSLGGLNTEAFF.

This chain links TRBV6-5 with TRBJ2-1, with 10 bases matching TRBD2. Germline V gene sequence: CDR1 MNHEY, CDR2 SVGAGI. The CDR3 runs to 14 residues. J gave up 5 bases and V 6 bases, and 4 bases lay outside the gene matches. CDR3 protein: CASSRTSGNNEQFF. The DNA of the CDR3 is TGTGCCAGCAGCCGGACTAGCGGAAACAATGAGCAGTTCTTC.

J is TRBJ1-2 and V is TRBV6-1; D may be TRBD1 (6 bases). V was pared by 3 bases and J by 4 bases, with 12 bases between. Germline values: CDR1 MNHNS, CDR2 SASEGT. The CDR3 has 14 residues. CDR3 sequence (DNA): TGTGCCAGCAGTGATGGCGGGGGGCCCTATGGCTACACCTTC. Translated, it gives CASSDGGGPYGYTF.

The CDR3 DNA sequence: TGTGCCTGGAGCCGACTAGCGGGAGGGTACAATGAGCAGTTCTTC. Translating it yields CAWSRLAGGYNEQFF. The chain joins TRBV30 to TRBJ2-1; 14 bases line up with TRBD2. This CDR3 has 15 residues. Trimming removed 3 bases from V and 4 bases from J; junction bases left unmatched: 2. Germline V gene lookup returns CDR1 GTSNPN and CDR2 SVGIG (reference sequence). The whole variable domain, filled in from reference TRBV30 and TRBJ2-1, reads SQTIHQWPATLVQPVGSPLSLECTVEGTSNPNLYWYRQAAGRGLQLLFYSVGIGQISSEVPQNLSASRPQDRQFILSSKKLLLSDSGFYLCAWSRLAGGYNEQFFGPGTRLTVL.

The chain couples TRBV25-1 to TRBJ2-2; D uncertain. Germline lookup yields CDR1 MGHDK and CDR2 SYGVNS. Trimming removed 3 bases from V and 3 bases from J, with 14 bases in between. CDR3 length: 16 amino acids. CDR3 region: CASSDYQSTDTGELFF. CDR3 DNA sequence: TGTGCCAGCAGTGACTACCAGTCCACTGACACCGGGGAGCTGTTTTTT.

This clone came up once. This sequence joins TRBV7-2 and TRBJ2-4; a weak D match, TRBD1 (5 bases). V lost 2 bases and J 8 bases, leaving 7 bases between the germline ends. This CDR3 comprises 12 residues. CDR1 SGHTA and CDR2 FQGNSA come from the germline V gene. CDR3: CASSLQGHIQYF. For the CDR3, the DNA is TGTGCCAGCAGCTTACAGGGCCACATTCAGTACTTC.

On this clone itself: At the DNA level, this CDR3 is encoded by other sequences in the same sample as well. The chain has TRBV28 and TRBJ1-3, with 9 positions matching TRBD1. After removal of 3 bases from V and 5 bases from J, the junction contained 2 bases not matched to a gene. CDR3 length equals 14 residues. Germline V CDR1 and CDR2: MDHEN, SYDVKM. CDR3 amino acids: CASSLGQGRNTIYF. The CDR3 region has the DNA TGTGCCAGCAGTTTGGGACAGGGCCGAAACACCATATATTTT.

The genes are TRBV5-6 and TRBJ2-1, with TRBD2 matching 10 bases. The CDR3 totals 15 residues. CDR1 and CDR2 (germline): SGHDT, YYEEEE. Germline trimming cut 3 bases from V and 6 bases from J; bases unmatched to any gene: 6. In nucleotides, the CDR3 is TGTGCCAGCAGCTGGGGATCTAGCGGGGGCAATGAGCAGTTCTTC. Protein product: CASSWGSSGGNEQFF.

The chain couples TRBV30 to TRBJ2-1; TRBD2 agrees at 9 bases. Per germline, CDR1 GTSNPN and CDR2 SVGIG (reference sequence). With V trimmed by 8 bases and J by 7 bases, 12 bases remained unmatched. The CDR3 loop spans 14 amino acids. CDR3 residues: CAESTSGRRNEQFF. In DNA form, the CDR3 reads TGTGCCGAGTCGACTAGCGGTCGGAGGAATGAGCAGTTCTTC.

The J gene is TRBJ2-1, the V gene TRBV6-6; D ambiguous. The V end lost 5 bases, the J end lost 8 bases, and 7 bases lay between the germline ends. CDR3 length equals 11 residues. The germline V gene has CDR1 MNHNY and CDR2 SVGAGI (reference sequence). DNA of the CDR3: TGTGCCAGCAGTGCCTTCGATGAGCAGTTCTTC. Translated: CASSAFDEQFF.

The chain combines TRBV4-3 with TRBJ2-7; D gene uncertain. The CDR3 covers 13 residues. Germline loops: CDR1 LGHNA, CDR2 YSLEER. V lost 1 base to trimming and J lost 10 bases, with 14 bases between them. CDR3 amino acids: CASSQGLDSGQYF. The DNA for the CDR3 is TGCGCCAGCAGCCAAGGGCTTGACTCCGGACAGTACTTC.

The rearrangement links TRBV6-6 to TRBJ1-1; TRBD1 matches 7 bases. The CDR3 is made up of 16 amino acids. Germline V lookup: CDR1 MNHNY, CDR2 SVGAGI (reference sequence). The J segment lost 1 base and the V segment lost 0 bases, leaving 5 bases of the junction unmatched. The CDR3 reads CASSYSRTGQNTEAFF. DNA of the CDR3: TGTGCCAGCAGTTACTCTCGGACAGGACAGAACACTGAAGCTTTCTTT.

V and J are TRBV29-1 and TRBJ1-5; TRBD1 matches 7 bases. The junction had 7 bases not matched to a gene; V was cut back by 6 bases and J by 5 bases. Germline-derived CDR1 and CDR2 are SQVTM and ANQGSEA. The CDR3 sequence is 13 residues long. This CDR3 is CSVRQGGDQPQHF. The CDR3 region has the DNA TGCAGCGTGCGACAGGGCGGCGATCAGCCCCAGCATTTT. The whole variable domain, remainder taken from reference TRBV29-1 and TRBJ1-5, is SAVISQKPSRDICQRGTSLTIQCQVDSQVTMMFWYRQQPGQSLTLIATANQGSEATYESGFVIDKFPISRPNLTFSTLTVSNMSPEDSSIYLCSVRQGGDQPQHFGDGTRLSIL.

The rearrangement uses TRBV2 and TRBJ2-2; D may be TRBD1 or TRBD2 (5 bases each). From germline, CDR1 is SNHLY and CDR2 FYNNEI. The CDR3 has 15 amino acids. The ends were cut back, 7 bases at V and 6 bases at J, with 18 bases in the middle. DNA of the CDR3: TGTGCCAGCACGGGGCTACAAGGAATCTCCGGGGAGCTGTTTTTT. Protein product: CASTGLQGISGELFF.

V is TRBV4-1 and J is TRBJ1-2, with D perhaps matching TRBD1 (6 bases). Trimming stripped 1 base from V and 7 bases from J, with 16 bases between. Germline V lookup: CDR1 MGHRA, CDR2 YSYEKL. CDR3 length: 15 amino acids. CDR3 DNA: TGCGCCAGCAGCCAAGGGGGGGGGCGTAAAGGTGGCTACACCTTC. Translated: CASSQGGGRKGGYTF.

This clone was counted a single time. This chain uses TRBV9 with TRBJ2-5; tentatively, D is TRBD2 (6 bases). V lost 0 bases and J lost 2, with 14 bases in between. The CDR3 is 16 amino acids. Germline V lookup: CDR1 SGDLS, CDR2 YYNGEE. The CDR3 loop reads CASSVVGRGPQETQYF. CDR3 bases: TGTGCCAGCAGCGTAGTGGGGCGGGGACCACAAGAGACCCAGTACTTC. The variable domain in full, completed from reference TRBV9 and TRBJ2-5, reads DSGVTQTPKHLITATGQRVTLRCSPRSGDLSVYWYQQSLDQGLQFLIQYYNGEERAKGNILERFSAQQFPDLHSELNLSSLELGDSALYFCASSVVGRGPQETQYFGPGTRLLVL.

The gene calls are TRBV10-2 and TRBJ1-4; no firm D call. The CDR3 extends over 12 amino acids. Between the trimmed V and J ends, which lost 3 bases and 10 bases, there was a span of 9 bases. Germline loops: CDR1 WSHSY, CDR2 SAAADI. The CDR3 protein is CASSEMAGKLFF. CDR3 DNA sequence: TGCGCCAGCAGTGAAATGGCGGGAAAACTGTTTTTT.

This clone occurred a few times. Other DNA variants within this sample encode the same CDR3. The chain joins TRBV30 to TRBJ1-5, with a weak D call TRBD1 (5 bases). The length of the CDR3 is 15 residues. V dropped 0 bases and J dropped 1 base, with 10 bases sitting between them. Germline CDR1 GTSNPN, CDR2 SVGIG (reference sequence). CDR3 sequence reads: CAWSVGGTSNQPQHF. In nucleotides, the CDR3 is TGTGCCTGGAGTGTCGGAGGGACGAGCAATCAGCCCCAGCATTTT.